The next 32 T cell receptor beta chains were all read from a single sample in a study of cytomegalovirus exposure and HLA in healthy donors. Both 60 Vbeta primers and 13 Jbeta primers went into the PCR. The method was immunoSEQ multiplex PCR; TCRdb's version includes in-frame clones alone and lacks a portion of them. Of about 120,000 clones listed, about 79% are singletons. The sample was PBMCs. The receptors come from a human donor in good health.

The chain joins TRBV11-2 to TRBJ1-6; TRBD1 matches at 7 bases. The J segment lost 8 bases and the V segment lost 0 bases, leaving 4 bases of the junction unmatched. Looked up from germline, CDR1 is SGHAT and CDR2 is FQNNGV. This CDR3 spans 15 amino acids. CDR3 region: CASSLEEGAYSPLHF. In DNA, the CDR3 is TGTGCCAGCAGCTTAGAGGAGGGGGCTTATTCACCCCTCCACTTT. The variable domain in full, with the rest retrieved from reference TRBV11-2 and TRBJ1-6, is EAGVAQSPRYKIIEKRQSVAFWCNPISGHATLYWYQQILGQGPKLLIQFQNNGVVDDSQLPKDRFSAERLKGVDSTLKIQPAKLEDSAVYLCASSLEEGAYSPLHFGNGTRLTVT.

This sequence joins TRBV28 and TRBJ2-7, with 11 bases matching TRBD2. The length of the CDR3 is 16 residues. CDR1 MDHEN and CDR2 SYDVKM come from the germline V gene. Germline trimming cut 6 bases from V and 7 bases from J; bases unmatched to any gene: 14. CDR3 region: CASSFNGGTSGREQYF. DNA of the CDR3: TGTGCCAGCAGCTTCAACGGGGGGACTAGCGGTAGGGAGCAGTACTTC.

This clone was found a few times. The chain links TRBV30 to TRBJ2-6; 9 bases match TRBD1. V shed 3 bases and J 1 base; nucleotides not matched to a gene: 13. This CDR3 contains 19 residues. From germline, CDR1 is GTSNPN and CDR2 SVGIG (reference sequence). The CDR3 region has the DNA TGTGCCTGGAGCAAGAGGATGACCGGGACAGGGTCTGGGGCCAACGTCCTGACTTTC. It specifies CAWSKRMTGTGSGANVLTF.

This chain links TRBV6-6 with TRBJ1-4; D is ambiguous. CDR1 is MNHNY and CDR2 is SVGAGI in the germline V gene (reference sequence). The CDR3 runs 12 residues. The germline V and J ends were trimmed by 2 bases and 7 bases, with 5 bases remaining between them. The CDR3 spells CASSYGGEKLFF. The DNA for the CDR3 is TGTGCCAGCAGTTACGGAGGTGAAAAACTGTTTTTT.

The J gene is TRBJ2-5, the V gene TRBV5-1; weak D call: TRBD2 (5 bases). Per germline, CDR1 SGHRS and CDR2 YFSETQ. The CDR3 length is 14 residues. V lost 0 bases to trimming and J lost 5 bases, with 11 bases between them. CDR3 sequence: CASSLAGVAETQYF. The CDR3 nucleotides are TGCGCCAGCAGCTTGGCCGGGGTAGCGGAGACCCAGTACTTC.

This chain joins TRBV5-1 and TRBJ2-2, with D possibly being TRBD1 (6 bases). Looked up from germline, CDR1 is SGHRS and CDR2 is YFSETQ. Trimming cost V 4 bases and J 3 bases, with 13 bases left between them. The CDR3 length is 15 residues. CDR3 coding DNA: TGCGCCAGCAGCCGCCGCCCAGGGGACACCGGGGAGCTGTTTTTT. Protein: CASSRRPGDTGELFF. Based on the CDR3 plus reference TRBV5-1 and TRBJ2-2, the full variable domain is KAGVTQTPRYLIKTRGQQVTLSCSPISGHRSVSWYQQTPGQGLQFLFEYFSETQRNKGNFPGRFSGRQFSNSRSEMNVSTLELGDSALYLCASSRRPGDTGELFFGEGSRLTVL.

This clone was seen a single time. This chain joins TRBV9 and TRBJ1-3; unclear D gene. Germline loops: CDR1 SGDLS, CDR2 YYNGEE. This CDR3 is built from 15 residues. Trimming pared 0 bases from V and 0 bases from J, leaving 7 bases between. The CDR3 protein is CASSVGGLSGNTIYF. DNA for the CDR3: TGTGCCAGCAGCGTAGGAGGTCTCTCTGGAAACACCATATATTTT.

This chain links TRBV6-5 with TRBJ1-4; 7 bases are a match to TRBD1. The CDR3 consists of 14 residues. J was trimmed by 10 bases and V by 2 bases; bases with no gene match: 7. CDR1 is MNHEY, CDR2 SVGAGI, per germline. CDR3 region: CASSYDRAGRKLFF. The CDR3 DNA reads TGTGCCAGCAGTTACGACAGGGCGGGGAGAAAACTGTTTTTT.

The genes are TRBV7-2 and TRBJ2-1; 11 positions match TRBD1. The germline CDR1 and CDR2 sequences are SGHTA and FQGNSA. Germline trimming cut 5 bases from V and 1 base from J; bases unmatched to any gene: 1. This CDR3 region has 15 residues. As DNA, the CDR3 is TGTGCCAGCAGCCGGGACAGGGGGTCCTACAATGAGCAGTTCTTC. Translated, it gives CASSRDRGSYNEQFF.

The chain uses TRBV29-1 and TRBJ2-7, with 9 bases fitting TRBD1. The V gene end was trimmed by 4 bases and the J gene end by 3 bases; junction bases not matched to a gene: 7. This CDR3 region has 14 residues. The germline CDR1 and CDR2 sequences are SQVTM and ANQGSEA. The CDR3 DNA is TGCAGCGTTGGAGGGACAGGGTTCCACTACGAGCAGTACTTC. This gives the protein CSVGGTGFHYEQYF.

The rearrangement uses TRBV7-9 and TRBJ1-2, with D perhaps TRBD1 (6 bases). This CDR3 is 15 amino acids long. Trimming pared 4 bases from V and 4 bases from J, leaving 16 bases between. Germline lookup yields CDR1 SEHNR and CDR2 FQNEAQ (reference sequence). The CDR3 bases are TGTGCCAGCAGCTCAGGGGTTGGTACGACCTATGGCTACACCTTC. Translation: CASSSGVGTTYGYTF.

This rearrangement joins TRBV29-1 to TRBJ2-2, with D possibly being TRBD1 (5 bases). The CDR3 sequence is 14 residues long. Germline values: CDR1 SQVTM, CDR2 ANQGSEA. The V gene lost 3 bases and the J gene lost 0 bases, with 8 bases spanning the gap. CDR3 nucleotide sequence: TGCAGCGTTGACGACAGAGCGAACACCGGGGAGCTGTTTTTT. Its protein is CSVDDRANTGELFF.

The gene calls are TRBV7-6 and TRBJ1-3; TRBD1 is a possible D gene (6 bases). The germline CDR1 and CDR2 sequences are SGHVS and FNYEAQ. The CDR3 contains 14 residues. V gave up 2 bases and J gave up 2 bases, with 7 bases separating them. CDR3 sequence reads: CASSLSGAGNTIYF. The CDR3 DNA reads TGTGCCAGCAGCTTATCAGGGGCTGGAAACACCATATATTTT.

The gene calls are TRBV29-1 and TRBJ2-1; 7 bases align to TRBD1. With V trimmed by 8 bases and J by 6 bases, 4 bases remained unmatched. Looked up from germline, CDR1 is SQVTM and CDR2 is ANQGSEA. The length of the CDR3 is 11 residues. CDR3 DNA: TGCAGCAGCGGACAGGCCAATGAGCAGTTCTTC. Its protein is CSSGQANEQFF.

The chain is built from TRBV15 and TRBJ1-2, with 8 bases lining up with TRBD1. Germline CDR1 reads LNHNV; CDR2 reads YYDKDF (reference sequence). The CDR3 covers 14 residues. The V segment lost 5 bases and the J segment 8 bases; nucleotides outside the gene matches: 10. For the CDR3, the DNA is TGTGCCACCAGCCTAGACAGGGGCCCGTACGGCTACACCTTC. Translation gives CATSLDRGPYGYTF. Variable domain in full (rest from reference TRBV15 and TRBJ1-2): DAMVIQNPRYQVTQFGKPVTLSCSQTLNHNVMYWYQQKSSQAPKLLFHYYDKDFNNEADTPDNFQSRRPNTSFCFLDIRSPGLGDTAMYLCATSLDRGPYGYTFGSGTRLTVV.

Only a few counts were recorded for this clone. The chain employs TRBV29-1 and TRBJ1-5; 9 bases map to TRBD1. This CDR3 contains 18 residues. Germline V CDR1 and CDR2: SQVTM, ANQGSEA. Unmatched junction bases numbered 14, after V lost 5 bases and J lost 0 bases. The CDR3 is CSVLLGTGNVYSNQPQHF. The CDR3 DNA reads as TGCAGCGTTCTACTTGGGACAGGGAACGTTTATAGCAATCAGCCCCAGCATTTT.

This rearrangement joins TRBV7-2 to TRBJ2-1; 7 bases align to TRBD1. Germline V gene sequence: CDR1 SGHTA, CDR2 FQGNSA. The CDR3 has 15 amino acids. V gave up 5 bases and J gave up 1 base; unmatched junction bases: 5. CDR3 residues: CASSIGGQSYNEQFF. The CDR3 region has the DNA TGTGCCAGCAGCATAGGGGGACAGTCCTACAATGAGCAGTTCTTC.

CDR3 residues: CASSFQNNQPQHF. The CDR3 nucleotides are TGTGCCAGCAGCTTTCAGAACAATCAGCCCCAGCATTTT. The V and J genes are TRBV7-2 and TRBJ1-5; D gene unclear. The CDR3 is 13 amino acids. Germline assignment: CDR1 SGHTA and CDR2 FQGNSA. The V and J ends lost 3 bases and 3 bases respectively, with 6 bases between them.

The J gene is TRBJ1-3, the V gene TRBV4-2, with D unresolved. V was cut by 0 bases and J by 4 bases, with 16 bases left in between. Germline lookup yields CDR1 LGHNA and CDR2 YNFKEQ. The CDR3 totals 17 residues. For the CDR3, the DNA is TGTGCCAGCAGCCAAGAGAGCAGAGGGATGGGAGGAAACACCATATATTTT. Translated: CASSQESRGMGGNTIYF.

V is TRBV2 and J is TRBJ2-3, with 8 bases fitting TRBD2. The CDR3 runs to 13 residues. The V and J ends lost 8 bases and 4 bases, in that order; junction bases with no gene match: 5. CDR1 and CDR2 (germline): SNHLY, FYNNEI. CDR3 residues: CASSAGRADTQYF. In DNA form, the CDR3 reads TGTGCCAGCTCGGCCGGGAGGGCAGATACGCAGTATTTT.

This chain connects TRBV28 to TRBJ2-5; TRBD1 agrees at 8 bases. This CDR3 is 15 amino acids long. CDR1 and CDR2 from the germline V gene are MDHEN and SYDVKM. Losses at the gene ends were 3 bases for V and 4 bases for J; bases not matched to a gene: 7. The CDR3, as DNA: TGTGCCAGCAGTTTTAGGACAGGGTTTGGAGAGACCCAGTACTTC. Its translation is CASSFRTGFGETQYF.

DNA for the CDR3: TGCAGCGTTGAGTCGCGACAGGGCTACGAGCAGTACTTC. Its translation: CSVESRQGYEQYF. This chain connects TRBV29-1 to TRBJ2-7; 7 nucleotides align to TRBD1. The germline gives CDR1 SQVTM, CDR2 ANQGSEA. The CDR3 totals 13 residues. V lost 3 bases to trimming and J lost 3 bases; unmatched junction nucleotides: 5.

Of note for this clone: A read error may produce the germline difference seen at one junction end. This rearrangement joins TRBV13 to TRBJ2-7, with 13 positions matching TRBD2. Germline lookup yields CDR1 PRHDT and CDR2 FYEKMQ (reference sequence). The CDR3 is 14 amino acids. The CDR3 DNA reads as TGTGCCAGCAGCCGGACTAGCGGGAGTCCTACCTTCTTCTTC. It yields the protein CASSRTSGSPTFFF.

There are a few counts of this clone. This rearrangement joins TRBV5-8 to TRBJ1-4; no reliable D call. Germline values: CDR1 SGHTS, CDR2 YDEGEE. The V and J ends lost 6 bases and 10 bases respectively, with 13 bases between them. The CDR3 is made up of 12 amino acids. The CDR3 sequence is CASILLRVKLFF. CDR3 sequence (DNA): TGTGCCAGCATCCTATTGCGCGTAAAACTGTTTTTT.

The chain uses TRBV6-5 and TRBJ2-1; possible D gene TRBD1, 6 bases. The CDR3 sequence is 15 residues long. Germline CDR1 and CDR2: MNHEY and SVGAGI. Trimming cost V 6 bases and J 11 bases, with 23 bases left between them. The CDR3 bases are TGTGCCAGCAGGTATCAATTACAGGGCTGGAATAAGCAGTTCTTC. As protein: CASRYQLQGWNKQFF.

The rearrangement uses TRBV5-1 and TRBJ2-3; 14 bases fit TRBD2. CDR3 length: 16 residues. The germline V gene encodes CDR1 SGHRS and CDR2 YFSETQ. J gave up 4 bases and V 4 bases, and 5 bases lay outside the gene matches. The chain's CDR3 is CASSPGTSGGPDTQYF. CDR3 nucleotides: TGCGCCAGCAGCCCTGGGACTAGCGGGGGACCAGATACGCAGTATTTT.

CDR3 loop: CASSDGSNRAFGYTF. CDR3 in DNA: TGTGCCAGCAGTGACGGATCTAACAGGGCTTTTGGCTACACCTTC. The rearrangement links TRBV6-4 to TRBJ1-2; TRBD1 might be the D (6 bases). V shed 2 bases and J shed 7 bases, with 17 bases lying between them. CDR1 is MRHNA and CDR2 is SNTAGT in the germline V gene. The CDR3 is 15 residues long.

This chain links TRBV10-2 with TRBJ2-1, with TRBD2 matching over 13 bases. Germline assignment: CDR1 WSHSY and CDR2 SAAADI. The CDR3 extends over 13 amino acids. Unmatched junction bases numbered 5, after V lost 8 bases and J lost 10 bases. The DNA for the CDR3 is TGCGCCAGCGGAGGACTAGCGGGAGAAGAGCAGTTCTTC. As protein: CASGGLAGEEQFF.

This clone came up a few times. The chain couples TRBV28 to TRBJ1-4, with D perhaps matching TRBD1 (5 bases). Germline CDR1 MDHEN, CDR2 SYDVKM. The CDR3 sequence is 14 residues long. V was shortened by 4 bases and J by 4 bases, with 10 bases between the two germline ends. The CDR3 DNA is TGTGCCAGCAGTTCCGGGGGACGTAATGAAAAACTGTTTTTT. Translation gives CASSSGGRNEKLFF. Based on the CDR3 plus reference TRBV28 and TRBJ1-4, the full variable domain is DVKVTQSSRYLVKRTGEKVFLECVQDMDHENMFWYRQDPGLGLRLIYFSYDVKMKEKGDIPEGYSVSREKKERFSLILESASTNQTSMYLCASSSGGRNEKLFFGSGTQLSVL.

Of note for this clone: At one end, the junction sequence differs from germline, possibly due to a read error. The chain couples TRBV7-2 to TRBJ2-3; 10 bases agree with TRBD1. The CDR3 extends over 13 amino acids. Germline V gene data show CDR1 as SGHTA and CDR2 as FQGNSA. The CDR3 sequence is CASSPIAGTGVMF. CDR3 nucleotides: TGTGCCAGCAGCCCGATCGCTGGGACAGGGGTAATGTTC. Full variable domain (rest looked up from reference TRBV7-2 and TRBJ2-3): GAGVSQSPSNKVTEKGKDVELRCDPISGHTALYWYRQSLGQGLEFLIYFQGNSAPDKSGLPSDRFSAERTGGSVSTLTIQRTQQEDSAVYLCASSPIAGTGVMFGPGTRLTVL.

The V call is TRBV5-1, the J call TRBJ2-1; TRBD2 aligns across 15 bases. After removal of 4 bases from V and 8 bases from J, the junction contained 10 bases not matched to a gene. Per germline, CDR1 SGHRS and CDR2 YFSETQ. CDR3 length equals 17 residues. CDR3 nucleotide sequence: TGCGCCAGCAGCCCTCGGACTAGCGGGAGGGCCTTAGATGAGCAGTTCTTC. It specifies CASSPRTSGRALDEQFF.

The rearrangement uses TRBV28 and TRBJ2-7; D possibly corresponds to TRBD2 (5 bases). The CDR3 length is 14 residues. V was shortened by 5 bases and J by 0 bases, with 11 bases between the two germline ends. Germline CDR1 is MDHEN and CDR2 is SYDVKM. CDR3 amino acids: CASSPRAGSYEQYF. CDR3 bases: TGTGCCAGCAGTCCCCGTGCGGGCTCCTACGAGCAGTACTTC. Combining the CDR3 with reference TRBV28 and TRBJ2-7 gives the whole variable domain DVKVTQSSRYLVKRTGEKVFLECVQDMDHENMFWYRQDPGLGLRLIYFSYDVKMKEKGDIPEGYSVSREKKERFSLILESASTNQTSMYLCASSPRAGSYEQYFGPGTRLTVT.